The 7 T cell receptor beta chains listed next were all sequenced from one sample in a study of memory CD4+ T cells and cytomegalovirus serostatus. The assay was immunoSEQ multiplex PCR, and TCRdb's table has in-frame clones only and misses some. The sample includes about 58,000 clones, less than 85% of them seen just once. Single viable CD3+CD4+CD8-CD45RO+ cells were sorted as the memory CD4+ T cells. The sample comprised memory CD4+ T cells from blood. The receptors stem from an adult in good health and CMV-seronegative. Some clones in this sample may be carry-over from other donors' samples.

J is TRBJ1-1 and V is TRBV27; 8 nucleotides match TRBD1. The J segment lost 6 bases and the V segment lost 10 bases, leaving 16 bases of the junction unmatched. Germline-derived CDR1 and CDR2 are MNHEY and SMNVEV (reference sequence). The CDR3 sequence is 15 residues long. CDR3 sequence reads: CATSDRATGSPEAFF. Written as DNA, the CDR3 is TGTGCCACCTCGGACAGGGCCACGGGTAGCCCTGAAGCTTTCTTT.

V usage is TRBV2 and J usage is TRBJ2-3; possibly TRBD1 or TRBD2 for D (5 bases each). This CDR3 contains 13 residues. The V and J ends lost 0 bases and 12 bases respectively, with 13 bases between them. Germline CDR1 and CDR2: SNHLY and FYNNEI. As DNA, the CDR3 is TGTGCCAGCAGTGAAGCGGATAGAGGGGACCAGTATTTT. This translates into CASSEADRGDQYF.

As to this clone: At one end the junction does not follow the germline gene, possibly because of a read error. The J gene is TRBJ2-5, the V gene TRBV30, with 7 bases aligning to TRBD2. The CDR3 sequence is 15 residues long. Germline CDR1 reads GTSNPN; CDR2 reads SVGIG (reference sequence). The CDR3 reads CAWSVGAGKQEIQYF. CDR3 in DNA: TGTGCCTGGAGTGTAGGAGCGGGGAAACAAGAGATCCAGTACTTC.

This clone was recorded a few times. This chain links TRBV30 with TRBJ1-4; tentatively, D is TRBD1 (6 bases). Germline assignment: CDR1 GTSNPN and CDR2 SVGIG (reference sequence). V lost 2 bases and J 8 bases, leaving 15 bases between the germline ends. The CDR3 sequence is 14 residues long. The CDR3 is CAWSTPGTREKLFF. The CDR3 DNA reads TGTGCCTGGAGTACTCCCGGGACAAGGGAAAAACTGTTTTTT.

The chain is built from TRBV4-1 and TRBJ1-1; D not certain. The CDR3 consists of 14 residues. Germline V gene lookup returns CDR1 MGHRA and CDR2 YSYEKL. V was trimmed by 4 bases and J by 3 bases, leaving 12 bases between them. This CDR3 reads CASSPRLRDTEAFF. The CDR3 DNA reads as TGCGCCAGCAGCCCTAGACTGAGGGACACTGAAGCTTTCTTT.

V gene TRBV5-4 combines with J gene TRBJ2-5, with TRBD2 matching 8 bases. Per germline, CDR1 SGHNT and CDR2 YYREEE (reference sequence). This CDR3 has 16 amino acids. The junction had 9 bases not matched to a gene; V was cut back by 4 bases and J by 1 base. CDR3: CASSKGLTSAQETQYF. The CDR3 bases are TGTGCCAGCAGCAAAGGCCTGACTAGCGCCCAAGAGACCCAGTACTTC.

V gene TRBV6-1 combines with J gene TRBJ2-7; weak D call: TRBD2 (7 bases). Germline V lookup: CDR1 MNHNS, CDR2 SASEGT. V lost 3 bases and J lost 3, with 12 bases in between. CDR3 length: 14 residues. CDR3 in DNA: TGTGCCAGCAGTGAGGGAGGGGGTAGCTACGAGCAGTACTTC. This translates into CASSEGGGSYEQYF.